This T cell receptor (beta chain) derives from a study of blood T cell repertoires in COVID-19. In the study overall: Samples came from the United States, Italy and Spain, spanning acute and convalescent COVID-19.

Authors' methods: How many nucleated cells were present was estimated from reference gene primer amplification. Using immunoSEQ multiplex PCR, the repertoire was profiled, and TCRdb retains in-frame clones only, with some absent. From that table come the V and J calls and clone size; the DNA was used to work out D and trimming. The profile covers about 300,000 clones, with 80% to 90% appearing a single time and around 9.3% taken by the ten largest. Between the trimmed V and J ends, which lost 6 bases and 3 bases, there was a span of 9 bases. CDR1 and CDR2 (germline): MNHEY, SVGEGT. This CDR3 is 12 amino acids long. Those enrolled, adults aged roughly 18 to 95 years, came from about two dozen US areas. Participant reports of clinical history set cohort assignment.

This rearrangement joins TRBV6-2 or TRBV6-3 to TRBJ2-7; TRBD2 is a possible D gene (5 bases). The receptor's source is a woman aged 18-29 years who had recovered from COVID-19. The sequencing input was PBMCs or T cells enriched from blood (not recorded which). CDR3: CASSPGDYEQYF. As DNA, the CDR3 is TGTGCCAGCAGCCCCGGGGACTACGAGCAGTACTTC.